The 30 T cell receptor beta chains in this list originate from one sample, sequenced in a study of blood T cell repertoires in COVID-19. The method was immunoSEQ multiplex PCR; TCRdb's version includes in-frame clones alone and lacks a portion of them. The sample holds about 100,000 clones; roughly 92% are singletons and the top ten take about 1.9%. Sequenced: peripheral blood. These receptor sequences come from a man between 45 and 60 years old with active COVID-19.

V gene TRBV2 combines with J gene TRBJ1-6, with 9 bases that match TRBD1. The CDR3 spans 15 residues. V was pared by 5 bases and J by 10 bases, with 9 bases of the junction left unmatched. Germline V CDR1 and CDR2: SNHLY, FYNNEI. The CDR3 region is CASSLQTGGRSPLHF. The CDR3, as DNA: TGTGCCAGCAGTCTTCAGACAGGGGGGAGATCACCCCTCCACTTT.

The chain employs TRBV19 and TRBJ2-7; TRBD2 agrees at 12 bases. The CDR3 contains 15 residues. The germline CDR1 and CDR2 sequences are LNHDA and SQIVND (reference sequence). V dropped 5 bases and J dropped 4; count of bases not matched to a gene: 6. CDR3 sequence: CASSQPTSGGYEQYF. DNA for the CDR3: TGTGCCAGTAGTCAGCCGACTAGCGGGGGATACGAGCAGTACTTC. Drawing the rest from reference TRBV19 and TRBJ2-7, the complete variable domain is DGGITQSPKYLFRKEGQNVTLSCEQNLNHDAMYWYRQDPGQGLRLIYYSQIVNDFQKGDIAEGYSVSREKKESFPLTVTSAQKNPTAFYLCASSQPTSGGYEQYFGPGTRLTVT.

The chain joins TRBV23-1 to TRBJ1-3; 10 nucleotides match TRBD1. TRBV23-1 is an ORF for which the function is uncertain. The trim removed 3 bases at V and 4 bases at J, leaving 27 bases unmatched. This CDR3 is 23 amino acids long. CDR3 in DNA: TGCGCCAGCAGTCAGTCCGACAGGGGGCGCGTAAAGATCGGTTCGGGATTCGGAAACACCATATATTTT. Amino acid sequence: CASSQSDRGRVKIGSGFGNTIYF.

The V gene is TRBV7-8, the J gene TRBJ1-1; 7 bases agree with TRBD1. Unmatched junction bases numbered 15, after V lost 5 bases and J lost 6 bases. This CDR3 spans 16 amino acids. The germline V gene encodes CDR1 SGHVS and CDR2 FQNEAQ. The CDR3 here is CASSLKLGTVNAEAFF. The CDR3 DNA reads as TGTGCCAGCAGCCTAAAACTCGGGACAGTAAACGCTGAAGCTTTCTTT.

The chain is built from TRBV19 and TRBJ1-5; the match to TRBD1 covers 10 bases. V lost 10 bases, J lost 6 bases, and 6 bases stayed unmatched. From germline, CDR1 is LNHDA and CDR2 SQIVND (reference sequence). The CDR3 is made up of 13 amino acids. This chain's CDR3 is CATRQGATQPQHF. The CDR3 DNA reads TGTGCCACACGACAGGGGGCAACTCAGCCCCAGCATTTT.

The chain combines TRBV24-1 with TRBJ2-1; 9 positions agree with TRBD1. Per the germline V gene, CDR1 is KGHDR and CDR2 is SFDVKD. The length of the CDR3 is 16 residues. The ends lost 5 bases at V and 6 bases at J; junction bases unmatched: 10. The CDR3 region is CATSGARDRVPNEQFF. The CDR3 DNA reads as TGTGCCACCAGTGGTGCCCGGGACAGGGTGCCCAATGAGCAGTTCTTC.

The DNA for the CDR3 is TGTGCCAGCAGCCAAGGGGCCAGCGGGAGGGCACACAATGAGCAGTTCTTC. It encodes CASSQGASGRAHNEQFF. The rearrangement joins TRBV3-1 (or the pseudogene TRBV3-2) to TRBJ2-1, with TRBD2 matching 10 bases. The V gene's germline CDR1 is LGHDT and CDR2 YNNKEL (reference sequence). This CDR3 has 17 amino acids. Trimming took 1 base from V and 5 from J; bases not matched to a gene: 8.

The chain uses TRBV10-2 and TRBJ1-3; TRBD1 aligns across 7 bases. From germline, CDR1 is WSHSY and CDR2 SAAADI. After removal of 2 bases from V and 4 bases from J, the junction contained 5 bases not matched to a gene. This CDR3 contains 15 residues. The CDR3 sequence is CASSEGDSRGNTIYF. DNA of the CDR3: TGCGCCAGCAGTGAGGGGGACAGTAGAGGAAACACCATATATTTT.

This chain uses TRBV12-3 or TRBV12-4 with TRBJ2-2, with D unclear. V was pared by 6 bases and J by 7 bases, with 6 bases between. CDR3 length: 11 amino acids. This CDR3 is CASRKRGELFF. The CDR3 coding sequence is TGTGCCAGCAGGAAGCGCGGGGAGCTGTTTTTT.

The chain joins TRBV9 to TRBJ2-5; D is undetermined. CDR3 length: 13 residues. Trimming took off 3 bases at V and 2 bases at J, with 8 bases between the two ends. The germline CDR1 and CDR2 sequences are SGDLS and YYNGEE. The CDR3 DNA reads TGTGCCAGCAGCGGCACTCCTCAAGAGACCCAGTACTTC. It translates to CASSGTPQETQYF.

The gene calls are TRBV11-3 and TRBJ2-3, with a tentative D call TRBD1 (5 bases). Germline V gene data show CDR1 as SGHNT and CDR2 as YENEEA. Trimming took 5 bases from V and 4 from J, leaving 22 bases between them. This CDR3 has 17 residues. The CDR3 coding sequence is TGTGCCAGCAGCCCCAAGGTGATGTGGGAAGGGGCAGATACGCAGTATTTT. This encodes CASSPKVMWEGADTQYF.

The V and J genes are TRBV9 and TRBJ2-3; TRBD2 agrees at 15 bases. CDR3 length equals 18 residues. Trimming took 4 bases from V and 2 from J; bases not matched to a gene: 8. The germline V gene encodes CDR1 SGDLS and CDR2 YYNGEE. CDR3 sequence: CASSSRTSGGALTDTQYF. The CDR3 nucleotides read TGTGCCAGCAGCTCCCGGACTAGCGGGGGGGCCCTCACAGATACGCAGTATTTT.

The genes are TRBV19 and TRBJ2-3; D may be TRBD1 (6 bases). Germline V lookup: CDR1 LNHDA, CDR2 SQIVND (reference sequence). This CDR3 spans 15 amino acids. V gave up 7 bases and J gave up 6 bases, with 20 bases separating them. The CDR3 DNA reads TGTGCCAGTACTATGGATGAGACAGGAATTGATACGCAGTATTTT. Its translation: CASTMDETGIDTQYF.

The chain carries TRBV15 and TRBJ2-2, with 10 bases aligning to TRBD2. Germline-derived CDR1 and CDR2 are LNHNV and YYDKDF (reference sequence). CDR3 size: 16 residues. The V gene end was trimmed by 3 bases and the J gene end by 4 bases; junction bases not matched to a gene: 5. The chain's CDR3 is CATSSRRTSGTGELFF. As DNA, the CDR3 is TGTGCCACCAGCAGCCGGCGGACTAGCGGCACCGGGGAGCTGTTTTTT.

This clone was detected only once. The V call is TRBV5-4, the J call TRBJ2-3, with TRBD1 as a possible D gene (6 bases). The V end lost 2 bases, the J end lost 0 bases, and 13 bases lay between the germline ends. The CDR3 contains 16 residues. The V gene's germline CDR1 is SGHNT and CDR2 YYREEE (reference sequence). CDR3 region: CASSLYLRGSTDTQYF. The CDR3 DNA sequence: TGTGCCAGCAGCTTATACCTCAGGGGCAGCACAGATACGCAGTATTTT. Filled out from reference TRBV5-4 and TRBJ2-3, the complete variable domain reads ETGVTQSPTHLIKTRGQQVTLRCSSQSGHNTVSWYQQALGQGPQFIFQYYREEENGRGNFPPRFSGLQFPNYSSELNVNALELDDSALYLCASSLYLRGSTDTQYFGPGTRLTVL.

This chain links TRBV12-3 or TRBV12-4 with TRBJ1-1; D unresolved. The CDR3 has 13 amino acids. V lost 1 base and J lost 1, with 4 bases in between. The CDR3 sequence: CASSLGRNTEAFF. In DNA form, the CDR3 reads TGTGCCAGCAGTTTAGGGAGGAACACTGAAGCTTTCTTT.

This clone was found once. The rearrangement uses TRBV19 and TRBJ2-1; a weak D match, TRBD2 (7 bases). The germline V gene has CDR1 LNHDA and CDR2 SQIVND (reference sequence). The CDR3 extends over 14 amino acids. V lost 8 bases and J lost 9, with 20 bases in between. The CDR3 DNA reads TGTGCCAGTTCTATACGGGGGGCAGGGTTTGAGCAGTTCTTC. Amino acids: CASSIRGAGFEQFF.

The chain couples TRBV9 to TRBJ1-3, with TRBD1 as a possible D gene (5 bases). The CDR3 length is 14 residues. Deletions cut 5 bases from V and 3 bases from J, with 12 bases between. Germline CDR1 SGDLS, CDR2 YYNGEE. CDR3: CASSYGDSGNTIYF. The CDR3 coding sequence is TGTGCCAGCAGTTACGGAGACAGTGGAAACACCATATATTTT.

This CDR3 is CASSGGTGPQETQYF. The CDR3 nucleotides read TGTGCCAGCAGCGGAGGGACAGGTCCACAAGAGACCCAGTACTTC. The chain is built from TRBV5-4 and TRBJ2-5, with 8 bases aligning to TRBD1. Trimming cost V 4 bases and J 2 bases; bases outside gene matches: 7. CDR1 is SGHNT, CDR2 YYREEE, per germline (reference sequence). The CDR3 loop spans 15 amino acids. The full variable domain, in which reference TRBV5-4 and TRBJ2-5 provide the parts outside the CDR3, is ETGVTQSPTHLIKTRGQQVTLRCSSQSGHNTVSWYQQALGQGPQFIFQYYREEENGRGNFPPRFSGLQFPNYSSELNVNALELDDSALYLCASSGGTGPQETQYFGPGTRLLVL.

V usage is TRBV7-8 and J usage is TRBJ1-1; perhaps TRBD1 as D (6 bases). In germline, CDR1 is SGHVS, CDR2 FQNEAQ. Trimming shortened V by 4 bases and J by 1 base, and 13 bases separated the two germline ends. CDR3 size: 15 residues. The CDR3 nucleotides read TGTGCCAGCAGCTCACGACAGGCCACGAACACTGAAGCTTTCTTT. This gives the protein CASSSRQATNTEAFF.

For the CDR3, the DNA is TGTGCCAGCAGCCAAGTACCGGGACAGGGGGCGCTTGGGGCCAACGTCCTGACTTTC. This translates into CASSQVPGQGALGANVLTF. The chain is built from TRBV3-1 (or the pseudogene TRBV3-2) and TRBJ2-6; 12 bases are a match to TRBD1. The CDR3 is 19 amino acids. The V segment lost 1 base and the J segment 3 bases; nucleotides outside the gene matches: 7. The germline CDR1 and CDR2 sequences are LGHDT and YNNKEL (reference sequence).

V is TRBV2 and J is TRBJ1-6, with 8 bases lining up with TRBD1. The CDR3 has 12 amino acids. Trimming at V came to 6 bases and at J to 14 bases, leaving 6 bases not matched to a gene. Germline V gives CDR1 SNHLY, CDR2 FYNNEI. The CDR3 is CASRDRETTLHF. CDR3 nucleotides: TGTGCCAGCAGGGACAGGGAGACGACCCTCCACTTT.

The chain joins TRBV5-4 to TRBJ2-1, with TRBD2 identical over 7 bases. The V gene end was trimmed by 3 bases and the J gene end by 3 bases; junction bases not matched to a gene: 6. The CDR3 has 15 residues. CDR1 is SGHNT, CDR2 YYREEE, per germline (reference sequence). CDR3 amino acids: CASSSREADYNEQFF. DNA of the CDR3: TGTGCCAGCAGCTCACGGGAGGCAGACTACAATGAGCAGTTCTTC.

This chain uses TRBV2 with TRBJ2-1, with D possibly TRBD2 on 6 matching bases. The CDR3 sequence is 15 residues long. The V end lost 6 bases, the J end lost 4 bases, and 16 bases lay between the germline ends. From germline, CDR1 is SNHLY and CDR2 FYNNEI. The CDR3 DNA is TGTGCCAGCAGCAGGGAGGAGGGTATTTACAATGAGCAGTTCTTC. It codes for CASSREEGIYNEQFF.

V is TRBV7-9 and J is TRBJ2-5; D unresolved. This CDR3 is 13 amino acids long. Germline-derived CDR1 and CDR2 are SEHNR and FQNEAQ (reference sequence). V lost 5 bases and J 2 bases, leaving 9 bases between the germline ends. CDR3 loop: CASSRLGQETQYF. The CDR3 region has the DNA TGTGCCAGCAGCCGACTCGGACAAGAGACCCAGTACTTC. Based on the CDR3 plus reference TRBV7-9 and TRBJ2-5, the full variable domain is DTGVSQNPRHKITKRGQNVTFRCDPISEHNRLYWYRQTLGQGPEFLTYFQNEAQLEKSRLLSDRFSAERPKGSFSTLEIQRTEQGDSAMYLCASSRLGQETQYFGPGTRLLVL.

The CDR3 loop is CASSPTGFDEKLFF. Written as DNA, the CDR3 is TGTGCCAGCTCCCCAACAGGGTTCGATGAAAAACTGTTTTTT. This chain links TRBV18 with TRBJ1-4; tentative D call: TRBD1 (6 bases). Trimming took 6 bases from V and 6 from J, leaving 14 bases between them. Germline values: CDR1 KGHSH, CDR2 LQKENI. The CDR3 runs to 14 residues.

The rearrangement links TRBV6-2 or TRBV6-3 to TRBJ1-1; D is undetermined. The V gene's germline CDR1 is MNHEY and CDR2 SVGEGT. The CDR3 spans 15 residues. Trimming took 0 bases from V and 8 from J, leaving 16 bases between them. The CDR3 here is CASSYSRPRVGEAFF. CDR3 nucleotides: TGTGCCAGCAGTTACTCGCGGCCTCGTGTCGGGGAAGCTTTCTTT.

The chain combines TRBV9 with TRBJ2-2, with 9 bases matching TRBD1. The CDR3 totals 17 residues. Looked up from germline, CDR1 is SGDLS and CDR2 is YYNGEE. Trimming cost V 4 bases and J 2 bases; bases outside gene matches: 9. For the CDR3, the DNA is TGTGCCAGCAGCTCACAGACAGGGGGACCTAACACCGGGGAGCTGTTTTTT. Encoded protein: CASSSQTGGPNTGELFF. The whole variable domain, filled in from reference TRBV9 and TRBJ2-2, reads DSGVTQTPKHLITATGQRVTLRCSPRSGDLSVYWYQQSLDQGLQFLIQYYNGEERAKGNILERFSAQQFPDLHSELNLSSLELGDSALYFCASSSQTGGPNTGELFFGEGSRLTVL.

The chain has TRBV3-1 (or the pseudogene TRBV3-2) and TRBJ2-3; 7 nucleotides agree with TRBD2. J was trimmed by 3 bases and V by 2 bases; bases with no gene match: 11. Germline V CDR1 and CDR2: LGHDT, YNNKEL (reference sequence). This CDR3 contains 17 residues. CDR3 DNA: TGTGCCAGCAGCCAAAGTTCTCGCGGGGGTCTAACAGATACGCAGTATTTT. This sequence encodes CASSQSSRGGLTDTQYF.

This chain uses TRBV5-1 with TRBJ1-4; tentatively, D is TRBD1 (5 bases). The CDR3 spans 17 residues. V was clipped by 0 bases and J by 0 bases, with 12 bases between them. The V gene's germline CDR1 is SGHRS and CDR2 YFSETQ. The CDR3 coding sequence is TGCGCCAGCAGCTTGGTCGGCGGGGGTACAACTAATGAAAAACTGTTTTTT. Protein product: CASSLVGGGTTNEKLFF.